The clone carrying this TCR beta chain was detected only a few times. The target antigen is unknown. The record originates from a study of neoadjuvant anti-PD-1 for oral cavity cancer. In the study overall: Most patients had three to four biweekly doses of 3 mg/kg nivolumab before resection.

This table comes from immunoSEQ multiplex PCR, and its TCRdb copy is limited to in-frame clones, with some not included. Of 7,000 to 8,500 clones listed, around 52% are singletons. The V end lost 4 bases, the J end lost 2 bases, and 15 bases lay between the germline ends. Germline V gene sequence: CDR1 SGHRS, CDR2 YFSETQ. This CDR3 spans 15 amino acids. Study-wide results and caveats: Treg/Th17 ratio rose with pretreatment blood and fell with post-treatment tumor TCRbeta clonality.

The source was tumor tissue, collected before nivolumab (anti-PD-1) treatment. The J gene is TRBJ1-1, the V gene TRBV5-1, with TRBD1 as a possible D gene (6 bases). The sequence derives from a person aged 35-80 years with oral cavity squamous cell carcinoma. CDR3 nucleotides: TGCGCCAGCAGCAGGAGGACAGTTAACAACACTGAAGCTTTCTTT. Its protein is CASSRRTVNNTEAFF.